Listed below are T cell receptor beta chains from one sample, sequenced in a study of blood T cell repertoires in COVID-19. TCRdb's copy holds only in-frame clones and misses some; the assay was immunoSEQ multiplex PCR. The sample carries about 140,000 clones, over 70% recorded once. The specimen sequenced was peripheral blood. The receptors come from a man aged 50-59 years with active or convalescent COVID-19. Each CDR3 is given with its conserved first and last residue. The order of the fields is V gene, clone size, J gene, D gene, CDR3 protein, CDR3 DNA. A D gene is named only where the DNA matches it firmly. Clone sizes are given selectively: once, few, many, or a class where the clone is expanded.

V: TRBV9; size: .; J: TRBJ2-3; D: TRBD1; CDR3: CASTPAQGKADTQYF; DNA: TGTGCCAGCACCCCCGCACAGGGGAAGGCAGATACGCAGTATTTT
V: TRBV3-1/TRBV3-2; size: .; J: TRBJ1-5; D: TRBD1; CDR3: CASSQGQGPQPQHF; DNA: TGTGCCAGCAGCCAGGGACAGGGTCCCCAGCCCCAGCATTTT
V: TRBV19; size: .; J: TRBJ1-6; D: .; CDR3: CASSILDTDSPLHF; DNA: TGTGCCAGTAGTATTCTGGACACCGATTCACCCCTCCACTTT
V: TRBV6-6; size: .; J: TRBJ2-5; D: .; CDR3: CASGLSETQYF; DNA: TGTGCCAGCGGCTTATCGGAGACCCAGTACTTC
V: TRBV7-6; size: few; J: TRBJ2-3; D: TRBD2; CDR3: CASSLEGLAGDTQYF; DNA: TGTGCCAGCAGCTTAGAGGGACTAGCGGGAGATACGCAGTATTTT
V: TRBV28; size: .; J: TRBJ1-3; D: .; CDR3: CASSSGGNTIYF; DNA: TGTGCCAGCAGTTCCGGGGGAAACACCATATATTTT
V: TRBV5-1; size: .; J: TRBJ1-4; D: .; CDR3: CASSLSQSNEKLFF; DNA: TGCGCCAGCAGCTTGTCGCAGTCTAATGAAAAACTGTTTTTT
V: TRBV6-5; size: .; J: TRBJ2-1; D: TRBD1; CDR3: CASSYSTGYNEQFF; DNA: TGTGCCAGCAGTTACTCGACAGGGTACAATGAGCAGTTCTTC
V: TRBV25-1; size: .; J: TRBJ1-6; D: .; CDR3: CASSESYDSRERSPLHF; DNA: TGTGCCAGCAGTGAATCCTATGACAGTAGGGAAAGGTCACCCCTCCACTTT
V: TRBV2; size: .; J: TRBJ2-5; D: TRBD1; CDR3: CASGGGQGVGETQYF; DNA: TGTGCCAGCGGAGGGGGACAGGGGGTCGGTGAGACCCAGTACTTC
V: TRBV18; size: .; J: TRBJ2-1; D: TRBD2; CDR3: CASSLTSGAPNEQFF; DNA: TGTGCCAGCTCCCTCACTAGCGGGGCCCCCAATGAGCAGTTCTTC
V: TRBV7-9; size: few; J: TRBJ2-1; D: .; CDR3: CASSFPPSTSYNEQFF; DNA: TGTGCCAGCAGCTTTCCACCCTCGACTAGCTACAATGAGCAGTTCTTC
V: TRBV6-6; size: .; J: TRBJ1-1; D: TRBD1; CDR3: CASSLTRGQGHTEAFF; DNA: TGTGCCAGCAGCCTCACCCGGGGACAGGGTCACACTGAAGCTTTCTTT
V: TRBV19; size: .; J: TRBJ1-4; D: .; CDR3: CASSMGGDEKLFF; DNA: TGTGCCAGTAGTATGGGAGGGGATGAAAAACTGTTTTTT
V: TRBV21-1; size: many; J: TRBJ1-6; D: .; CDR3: CASSNLEAGIDSPLHF; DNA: TGTGCCAGCAGCAACCTTGAGGCAGGGATCGACTCACCCCTCCACTTT
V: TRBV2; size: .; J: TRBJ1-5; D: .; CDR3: CASSEVGVPQHF; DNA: TGTGCCAGCAGTGAAGTAGGGGTGCCCCAGCATTTT
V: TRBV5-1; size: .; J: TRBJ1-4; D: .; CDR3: CASSLENFPGENEKLFF; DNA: TGCGCCAGCAGCTTGGAAAATTTTCCGGGGGAGAATGAAAAACTGTTTTTT